Shown below are 17 T cell receptor beta chains from a single sample sequenced in a study of response to subunit inactivated influenza vaccine (dated by TCRdb to the late 2010s). The library was generated by RT-PCR. The run used an Illumina HiSeq 2500. Clones were called with MiXCR by TCRdb after fastp trimmed the public reads at Q25, and only in-frame beta chains were retained. Identical CDR3 proteins give one entry, which carries the most common genes and DNA. The sample table contains more than 700,000 distinct CDR3 sequences; only one count was recorded for approximately 21% of them. The ten largest account for roughly a tenth of the sample. Sample: PBMCs from blood, taken 5 days after vaccination. Receptors originate from a man aged 50 to 59 who received an inactivated influenza vaccine. Donor details come from another sample of the same person, matched by shared clones.

This clonotype was found a few times. The chain recombines TRBV12-3 or TRBV12-4 with TRBJ2-7; the match to TRBD2 covers 8 bases. This CDR3 spans 14 amino acids. The V and J ends lost 3 bases and 3 bases, in that order; junction bases with no gene match: 4. The CDR3 sequence is CASSFAGGDYEQYF. The DNA of the CDR3 is TGTGCCAGCAGTTTCGCGGGGGGCGACTACGAGCAGTACTTC.

This clonotype showed up many times. V usage is TRBV29-1 and J usage is TRBJ1-1; D unresolved. Trimming left V 1 base short and J 1 base short, with 7 bases between. The germline CDR1 and CDR2 sequences are SQVTM and ANQGSEA. This CDR3 has 13 residues. CDR3 sequence reads: CSVEVEGNTEAFF. CDR3 nucleotide sequence: TGCAGCGTTGAAGTGGAGGGGAACACTGAAGCTTTCTTT.

This clonotype was counted a few times. The rearrangement links TRBV20-1 to TRBJ2-7; 7 bases match TRBD1. The ends lost 2 bases at V and 0 bases at J; junction bases unmatched: 7. The germline V gene encodes CDR1 DFQATT and CDR2 SNEGSKA (reference sequence). This CDR3 contains 15 residues. The CDR3, as DNA: TGCAGTGCTAGAAACCCCGGGACAGTCTCCTACGAGCAGTACTTC. Residues: CSARNPGTVSYEQYF.

The chain combines TRBV7-2 with TRBJ2-4, with unresolved D. From germline, CDR1 is SGHTA and CDR2 FQGNSA. Trimming shortened V by 6 bases and J by 9 bases, and 9 bases separated the two germline ends. This CDR3 has 11 residues. The CDR3: CASRGDSIQYF. DNA of the CDR3: TGTGCCAGCAGGGGCGATAGCATTCAGTACTTC.

This clonotype was picked up many times. J is TRBJ1-5 and V is TRBV3-1; a possible D gene is TRBD1 (5 bases). Germline loops: CDR1 LGHDT, CDR2 YNNKEL (reference sequence). V was shortened by 0 bases and J by 6 bases, with 12 bases between the two germline ends. The CDR3 has 15 amino acids. CDR3 nucleotide sequence: TGTGCCAGCAGCCAAGATCTCCGGGGCAGTCAGCCCCAGCATTTT. The encoded protein is CASSQDLRGSQPQHF.

The gene calls are TRBV11-2 and TRBJ2-4, with D perhaps being TRBD1 or TRBD2 (6 bases each). V gave up 5 bases and J gave up 2 bases, with 7 bases separating them. Looked up from germline, CDR1 is SGHAT and CDR2 is FQNNGV. CDR3 size: 13 residues. As DNA, the CDR3 is TGTGCCAGCAGCGGGGGGCCCAAAAACATTCAGTACTTC. Translation: CASSGGPKNIQYF.

This chain links TRBV20-1 with TRBJ2-4; weak D call: TRBD2 (5 bases). Trimming cost V 3 bases and J 1 base, with 7 bases left between them. CDR1 and CDR2 (germline): DFQATT, SNEGSKA (reference sequence). The length of the CDR3 is 13 residues. The CDR3 nucleotides read TGCAGTGCTAGGGCGGGTGCCAAAAACATTCAGTACTTC. This gives the protein CSARAGAKNIQYF.

V usage is TRBV20-1 and J usage is TRBJ1-4; TRBD1 aligns across 7 bases. The germline gives CDR1 DFQATT, CDR2 SNEGSKA (reference sequence). The CDR3 is 13 amino acids. Trimming took 6 bases from V and 3 from J; bases not matched to a gene: 4. The CDR3 is CSAKGASNEKLFF. In DNA, the CDR3 is TGCAGTGCCAAGGGGGCGTCTAATGAAAAACTGTTTTTT.

The V and J genes are TRBV20-1 and TRBJ2-3, with 10 positions matching TRBD2. The CDR3 consists of 15 residues. Germline-derived CDR1 and CDR2 are DFQATT and SNEGSKA (reference sequence). V was clipped by 4 bases and J by 3 bases; unmatched bases: 7. The CDR3 loop is CSAKRGGSGTDTQYF. The CDR3 DNA sequence: TGCAGTGCTAAGCGGGGGGGGAGTGGGACAGATACGCAGTATTTT.

The chain couples TRBV12-3 or TRBV12-4 to TRBJ2-2, with D possibly being TRBD2 (7 bases). The CDR3 contains 15 residues. The V end was cut by 7 bases, the J end by 5 bases, with 17 bases between. The CDR3 DNA reads as TGTGCCAGCACCTTGGGGGGGCGTTGGACCGGGGAGCTGTTTTTT. Translating gives CASTLGGRWTGELFF.

This clonotype showed up just once. The rearrangement links TRBV11-2 to TRBJ2-1; the D gene is possibly TRBD2 (6 bases). Germline CDR1 is SGHAT and CDR2 is FQNNGV. Trimming took off 5 bases at V and 7 bases at J, with 15 bases between the two ends. This CDR3 has 14 amino acids. CDR3 amino acids: CASSPHILANEQFF. The CDR3, as DNA: TGTGCCAGCAGCCCCCACATACTAGCTAATGAGCAGTTCTTC.

The chain has TRBV30 and TRBJ2-2; TRBD1 aligns across 9 bases. The V gene end was trimmed by 0 bases and the J gene end by 4 bases; junction bases not matched to a gene: 0. Germline lookup yields CDR1 GTSNPN and CDR2 SVGIG (reference sequence). There are 14 residues in the CDR3. The CDR3 sequence: CAWSVQGATGELFF. The CDR3 coding sequence is TGTGCCTGGAGTGTACAGGGGGCCACCGGGGAGCTGTTTTTT.

Notes on this clonotype: The junction does not match germline at one end; this may be a read error. The chain joins TRBV7-9 to TRBJ2-3; D is ambiguous. This CDR3 spans 12 amino acids. Germline CDR1 SEHNR, CDR2 FQNEAQ (reference sequence). CDR3 protein: CASSLTPDTHYF. The CDR3 nucleotides are TGTGCCAGCAGCTTGACTCCAGATACGCATTATTTT.

This clonotype was seen only a few times. The V and J genes are TRBV12-3 or TRBV12-4 and TRBJ2-7, with D possibly being TRBD1 (6 bases). The V end lost 5 bases, the J end lost 0 bases, and 14 bases lay between the germline ends. This CDR3 spans 15 amino acids. The CDR3 coding sequence is TGTGCCAGCAGTGGGGGCCGGGGTAGCTCCTACGAGCAGTACTTC. Its translation: CASSGGRGSSYEQYF.

The V and J genes are TRBV7-8 and TRBJ1-1, with D hard to call. The CDR3 is 14 residues long. Per germline, CDR1 SGHVS and CDR2 FQNEAQ. V dropped 0 bases and J dropped 5 bases, with 10 bases sitting between them. The CDR3 nucleotides are TGTGCCAGCAGCTTAGCGCAGGCTCGGACTGAAGCTTTCTTT. Protein product: CASSLAQARTEAFF.

V and J are TRBV4-3 and TRBJ2-5; 10 bases fit TRBD2. The CDR3 spans 18 residues. From germline, CDR1 is LGHNA and CDR2 YSLEER. V was clipped by 1 base and J by 0 bases; unmatched bases: 8. The CDR3 here is CASSQVLAGGPYQETQYF. CDR3 coding DNA: TGCGCCAGCAGCCAAGTTTTAGCGGGGGGACCGTACCAAGAGACCCAGTACTTC.

The table lists this clonotype with a few counts. This rearrangement joins TRBV29-1 to TRBJ2-3; 7 bases are a match to TRBD1. The V gene's germline CDR1 is SQVTM and CDR2 ANQGSEA. This CDR3 has 13 amino acids. The V and J ends lost 6 bases and 6 bases, in that order; junction bases with no gene match: 9. The CDR3 DNA is TGCAGCGTAGTCCGGGACAGAGGGGATACGCAGTATTTT. It is translated as CSVVRDRGDTQYF.